A single sample gave rise to the 9 T cell receptor beta chains below, sequenced in a study of blood T cell repertoires in COVID-19. Sequencing used immunoSEQ multiplex PCR; TCRdb keeps in-frame clones, though not all of them. The sample has roughly 66,000 clones; roughly 80% are singletons. The sample was peripheral blood. Receptor source: a man in his 60s with acute or convalescent COVID-19.

This clone has only a few counts. The chain couples TRBV2 to TRBJ1-5; D is unresolved. The CDR3 totals 14 residues. The germline V gene has CDR1 SNHLY and CDR2 FYNNEI. Trimming removed 6 bases from V and 2 bases from J, with 11 bases in between. In DNA, the CDR3 is TGTGCCAGCAGGGCCACGGGAGGCAATCAGCCCCAGCATTTT. Translated, it gives CASRATGGNQPQHF. Using reference TRBV2 and TRBJ1-5 for the parts outside the CDR3, the full variable domain is EPEVTQTPSHQVTQMGQEVILRCVPISNHLYFYWYRQILGQKVEFLVSFYNNEISEKSEIFDDQFSVERPDGSNFTLKIRSTKLEDSAMYFCASRATGGNQPQHFGDGTRLSIL.

The chain links TRBV7-7 to TRBJ2-5, with 7 bases fitting TRBD2. V was clipped by 2 bases and J by 5 bases; unmatched bases: 11. The CDR3 has 16 residues. Per germline, CDR1 SSHAT and CDR2 FNYEAQ (reference sequence). CDR3 DNA: TGTGCCAGCAGCTTAAAGGGAGGGCTCGCTTTGGAGACCCAGTACTTC. Protein: CASSLKGGLALETQYF.

The chain carries TRBV4-3 and TRBJ1-2; a possible D gene is TRBD1 (6 bases). Germline V gives CDR1 LGHNA, CDR2 YSLEER. V lost 1 base and J lost 5, with 11 bases in between. This CDR3 is built from 14 residues. CDR3 bases: TGCGCCAGCAGCCAAGTGGACAGCTCTTATGGCTACACCTTC. This codes for CASSQVDSSYGYTF.

With respect to this clone: Other nucleotide sequences in the sample specify the same CDR3. The chain links TRBV30 to TRBJ2-1, with 11 nucleotides matching TRBD2. The CDR3 totals 16 residues. Germline CDR1 reads GTSNPN; CDR2 reads SVGIG (reference sequence). V shed 0 bases, J shed 7 bases, and the junction held 8 bases outside the gene matches. The CDR3: CAWSVPVAGGRNEQFF. CDR3 nucleotide sequence: TGTGCCTGGAGTGTACCCGTAGCGGGGGGGCGAAATGAGCAGTTCTTC.

This clone was seen once. The rearrangement links TRBV2 to TRBJ1-2; tentatively, D is TRBD1 (5 bases). Germline V gene lookup returns CDR1 SNHLY and CDR2 FYNNEI. This CDR3 has 12 amino acids. V was cut by 5 bases and J by 5 bases, with 9 bases left in between. The CDR3 region has the DNA TGTGCCAGCAGTCTAGGGGTTTATGGCTACACCTTC. Protein sequence: CASSLGVYGYTF. Filled out from reference TRBV2 and TRBJ1-2, the complete variable domain reads EPEVTQTPSHQVTQMGQEVILRCVPISNHLYFYWYRQILGQKVEFLVSFYNNEISEKSEIFDDQFSVERPDGSNFTLKIRSTKLEDSAMYFCASSLGVYGYTFGSGTRLTVV.

The sample holds a few counts of this clone. J is TRBJ1-1 and V is TRBV20-1, with 9 bases fitting TRBD1. The CDR3 is made up of 13 amino acids. CDR1 and CDR2 (germline): DFQATT, SNEGSKA (reference sequence). V shed 3 bases and J 6 bases; nucleotides not matched to a gene: 5. The CDR3 DNA reads as TGCAGTGCTAGTCGTGACAGGGGGTCTGAAGCTTTCTTT. It encodes CSASRDRGSEAFF.

This chain connects TRBV5-1 to TRBJ2-7, with D tentatively TRBD1 (5 bases). Germline V gene sequence: CDR1 SGHRS, CDR2 YFSETQ. V dropped 4 bases and J dropped 4 bases, with 18 bases sitting between them. This CDR3 spans 15 amino acids. The CDR3 spells CASSPGWSGSYEQYF. CDR3 in DNA: TGCGCCAGCAGCCCAGGGTGGTCGGGCTCTTACGAGCAGTACTTC.

This clone was observed many times. The V call is TRBV7-7, the J call TRBJ2-2; 8 bases map to TRBD1. The germline V gene encodes CDR1 SSHAT and CDR2 FNYEAQ (reference sequence). The ends lost 1 base at V and 6 bases at J; junction bases unmatched: 4. The CDR3 loop spans 15 amino acids. The CDR3 region has the DNA TGTGCCAGCAGCTTAGGGACAGGGAATCCCGGGGAGCTGTTTTTT. It codes for CASSLGTGNPGELFF.

The chain joins TRBV11-2 to TRBJ1-4; 8 bases line up with TRBD1. This CDR3 is built from 14 residues. V dropped 1 base and J dropped 8; count of bases not matched to a gene: 3. Germline V gives CDR1 SGHAT, CDR2 FQNNGV. This CDR3 reads CASSLAGGREKLFF. DNA of the CDR3: TGTGCCAGCAGCTTAGCAGGGGGCCGGGAAAAACTGTTTTTT.